The source of this TCR beta chain is a study of beta chain features in type 1 diabetes. The study reverse transcribed the entire isolated RNA, so it sequenced expressed TCRB transcripts. The read count averaged approximately 3.5 million across naive, central memory and regulatory T cell samples. Sequencing used immunoSEQ multiplex PCR; TCRdb keeps in-frame clones, though not all of them. Of around 250,000 clones in the sample, roughly 15% are singletons; the top ten hold roughly 0.028%. V lost 8 bases to trimming and J lost 1 base, with 7 bases between them. Germline CDR1 is MNHEY and CDR2 is SVGAGI. This CDR3 is 12 amino acids long. With regard to this clone: The target antigen is unknown.

Broader study findings: Sequencing of cDNA might inflate the share of cells that strongly express TCR.

The sample consisted of naive CD4+ T cells from blood. J is TRBJ2-3 and V is TRBV6-5, with D unclear. The receptor was isolated from a woman between 35 and 50 years old in good health. This chain's CDR3 is CASATGTDTQYF. In DNA form, the CDR3 reads TGTGCCAGCGCTACGGGCACAGATACGCAGTATTTT.